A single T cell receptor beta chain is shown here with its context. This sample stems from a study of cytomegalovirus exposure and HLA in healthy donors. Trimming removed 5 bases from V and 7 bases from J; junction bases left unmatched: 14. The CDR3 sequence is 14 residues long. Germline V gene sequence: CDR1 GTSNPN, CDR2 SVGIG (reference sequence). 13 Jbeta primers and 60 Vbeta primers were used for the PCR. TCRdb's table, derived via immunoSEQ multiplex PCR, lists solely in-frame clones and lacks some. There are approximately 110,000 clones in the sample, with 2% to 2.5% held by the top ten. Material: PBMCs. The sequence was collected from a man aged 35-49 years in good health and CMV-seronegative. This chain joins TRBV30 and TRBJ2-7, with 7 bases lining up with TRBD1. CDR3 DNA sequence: TGTGCCTGGGAAAGACAGGGTTCGGTTGGAGAGCAGTACTTC. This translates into CAWERQGSVGEQYF. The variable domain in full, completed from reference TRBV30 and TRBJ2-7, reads SQTIHQWPATLVQPVGSPLSLECTVEGTSNPNLYWYRQAAGRGLQLLFYSVGIGQISSEVPQNLSASRPQDRQFILSSKKLLLSDSGFYLCAWERQGSVGEQYFGPGTRLTVT.